The entry below describes one T cell receptor (beta chain). Its specificity is unknown. Those patients who had chemo-refractory metastatic non-small-cell lung cancer were given focal radiation along with CTLA-4 blockade through ipilimumab. Sequenced by immunoSEQ multiplex PCR; TCRdb stores in-frame clones only, minus some. The sample lists just over 35,000 clones; more than 70% were seen once. These data belong to a study of radiotherapy plus CTLA-4 blockade in lung cancer. Looking at the study overall: Disease control was present in 31% of patients, and objective responses in 15% to 20%. Overall study findings and caveats: Peripheral blood showed expansion of tumor-derived TCR clones after radiotherapy and ipilimumab.

The V gene's germline CDR1 is KGHSH and CDR2 LQKENI. Trimming at V came to 0 bases and at J to 7 bases, leaving 8 bases not matched to a gene. This CDR3 has 16 residues. The chain combines TRBV18 with TRBJ2-5; 10 bases fit TRBD1. The TCR was taken from a human donor with non-small cell lung cancer who had stable disease on radiotherapy plus ipilimumab. The sequencing here drew on peripheral blood, taken from a patient treated with radiotherapy plus ipilimumab. Here the CDR3 DNA reads TGTGCCAGCTCACCACCGGGACAGGGGTTAGTCGGGACCCAGTACTTC. As protein: CASSPPGQGLVGTQYF.